This TCR beta chain was captured by sequencing in a study of control samples from healthy donors and cancer patients. The CDR3 sequence is 16 residues long. CDR1 and CDR2 from the germline V gene are MNHEY and SVGAGI. Trimming at V came to 0 bases and at J to 2 bases, leaving 5 bases not matched to a gene. TCRdb keeps only in-frame clones here, not all; method: immunoSEQ multiplex PCR. The sample lists about 86,000 clones, 85% to 95% seen once, with about 1.5% in the top ten. The sample comprised blood. This TCR derives from a woman in her 30s in good health. The chain uses TRBV6-5 and TRBJ1-2; 8 bases are a match to TRBD1. CDR3 region: CASSYSVQGENYGYTF. CDR3 bases: TGTGCCAGCAGTTACTCGGTACAGGGGGAGAACTATGGCTACACCTTC.